Shown below are 24 T cell receptor beta chains from a single sample sequenced in a study of blood T cells in healthy people across ages. Primed by a sample-barcoded 5' primer and a J-beta primer mix, a second PCR proceeded for about 6 to 11 cycles. TCRdb re-analysed the 5' RACE reads in MiXCR, keeping a single row per CDR3 protein. Altogether some 750,000 distinct CDR3 sequences are present, about 24% being singletons, with the ten largest covering around 21%. Input material: blood. These receptors were collected from a man aged 70-80 years in good health.

This clonotype has only a few counts. V usage is TRBV12-3 or TRBV12-4 and J usage is TRBJ2-1, with D perhaps TRBD1 (6 bases). Deletions cut 3 bases from V and 4 bases from J, with 19 bases between. The CDR3 contains 17 residues. Here the CDR3 reads CASSFSTGPGVYNEQFF. The CDR3 DNA sequence: TGTGCCAGCAGTTTTTCCACGGGGCCAGGGGTATACAATGAGCAGTTCTTC.

In this sample, this clonotype turned up a few times. The chain couples TRBV20-1 to TRBJ1-1; D is unclear. Germline V gene data show CDR1 as DFQATT and CDR2 as SNEGSKA (reference sequence). V was cut by 5 bases and J by 6 bases, with 16 bases left in between. This CDR3 comprises 13 residues. The CDR3 sequence is CSAPTHANSEAFF. DNA of the CDR3: TGCAGTGCTCCGACACACGCCAATTCTGAAGCTTTCTTT.

The sample holds a few counts of this clonotype. The J gene is TRBJ1-4, the V gene TRBV27; TRBD1 matches 7 bases. Germline V gives CDR1 MNHEY, CDR2 SMNVEV (reference sequence). The CDR3 runs 15 residues. After removal of 3 bases from V and 10 bases from J, the junction contained 11 bases not matched to a gene. Written as DNA, the CDR3 is TGTGCCAGCAGTTTGTACCCTCCAGGGGGTAGAAAACTGTTTTTT. Its translation is CASSLYPPGGRKLFF.

This clonotype was counted between two and nine times. J is TRBJ1-2 and V is TRBV29-1; tentative D call: TRBD1 (5 bases). CDR3 length: 12 residues. V was trimmed by 4 bases and J by 8 bases, leaving 14 bases between them. The germline V gene has CDR1 SQVTM and CDR2 ANQGSEA. Written as DNA, the CDR3 is TGCAGCGTTGTTGGCAGGGCGGTAGGCTACACCTTC. Translated: CSVVGRAVGYTF.

This clonotype was recorded a few times. This chain joins TRBV28 and TRBJ2-5, with D possibly being TRBD1 (5 bases). Germline CDR1 reads MDHEN; CDR2 reads SYDVKM. The V gene lost 1 base and the J gene lost 2 bases, with 17 bases spanning the gap. This CDR3 comprises 17 residues. CDR3 sequence: CASSLFRAEFDQETQYF. The DNA of the CDR3 is TGTGCCAGCAGTTTATTCAGGGCGGAATTCGATCAAGAGACCCAGTACTTC.

The sample holds many counts of this clonotype. V is TRBV20-1 and J is TRBJ2-3; D not certain. The CDR3 has 11 amino acids. CDR1 and CDR2 from the germline V gene are DFQATT and SNEGSKA (reference sequence). V shed 3 bases and J shed 3 bases, with 4 bases lying between them. The CDR3 DNA reads as TGCAGTGCTAGTCGAACAGATACGCAGTATTTT. It codes for CSASRTDTQYF.

This clonotype has only a few counts. The V call is TRBV6-5, the J call TRBJ2-2; 9 nucleotides align to TRBD1. CDR3 size: 16 residues. Germline V gene lookup returns CDR1 MNHEY and CDR2 SVGAGI. V lost 0 bases and J lost 4; bases outside the gene matches: 3. The chain's CDR3 is CASSYSGTGITGELFF. In DNA form, the CDR3 reads TGTGCCAGCAGTTACTCCGGGACAGGGATCACCGGGGAGCTGTTTTTT.

This clonotype showed up just a few times. The rearrangement links TRBV30 to TRBJ2-5; D is unresolved. The CDR3 spans 14 residues. Trimming removed 3 bases at V and 0 bases at J, with 11 bases between. Germline lookup yields CDR1 GTSNPN and CDR2 SVGIG (reference sequence). The CDR3 nucleotides read TGTGCCTGGAGACGGCGGAATTACCAAGAGACCCAGTACTTC. Translation gives CAWRRRNYQETQYF.

In this sample, this clonotype turned up a few times. At one end, the junction sequence differs from germline, possibly due to a read error. The chain is built from TRBV29-1 and TRBJ1-1; tentative D call: TRBD1 (5 bases). The CDR3 length is 12 residues. The V gene's germline CDR1 is SQVTM and CDR2 ANQGSEA. CDR3 DNA sequence: TGCAGCGTTCTCCTCGTCGGGACTGAAACTTTCTTT. Translation gives CSVLLVGTETFF.

This chain joins TRBV12-3 or TRBV12-4 and TRBJ2-5; 11 bases map to TRBD2. V lost 5 bases, J lost 4 bases, and 9 bases stayed unmatched. This CDR3 has 16 amino acids. In DNA form, the CDR3 reads TGTGCCAGCAGTCCCCGACTAGCGGGGACCCCAGAGACCCAGTACTTC. Its protein product is CASSPRLAGTPETQYF.

The chain employs TRBV12-3 or TRBV12-4 and TRBJ2-1, with 10 bases matching TRBD2. The J segment lost 7 bases and the V segment lost 3 bases, leaving 6 bases of the junction unmatched. The length of the CDR3 is 15 residues. The CDR3 sequence is CASSLSGRAKNEQFF. CDR3 sequence (DNA): TGTGCCAGCAGTTTGAGCGGGAGGGCTAAGAATGAGCAGTTCTTC.

The sample holds a few counts of this clonotype. In nucleotides, the CDR3 is TGTGCCAGCAGTGGACAGGGGACCGCAAACTATGGCTACACCTTC. This codes for CASSGQGTANYGYTF. The chain carries TRBV6-1 and TRBJ1-2; the match to TRBD1 covers 8 bases. Germline-derived CDR1 and CDR2 are MNHNS and SASEGT. CDR3 length equals 15 residues. Trimming at V came to 4 bases and at J to 2 bases, leaving 6 bases not matched to a gene.

This clonotype was seen a few times. V and J are TRBV24-1 and TRBJ2-3, with D uncertain. V was shortened by 10 bases and J by 2 bases, with 6 bases between the two germline ends. The CDR3 extends over 11 amino acids. Germline loops: CDR1 KGHDR, CDR2 SFDVKD. This CDR3 is CATSVTDTQYF. The CDR3 DNA reads as TGTGCCACTTCAGTCACAGATACGCAGTATTTT.

This clonotype was counted between two and nine times. The V gene is TRBV14, the J gene TRBJ2-1; D remains ambiguous. The CDR3 extends over 16 amino acids. Per germline, CDR1 SGHDN and CDR2 FVKESK. V was pared by 0 bases and J by 4 bases, with 13 bases between. The DNA of the CDR3 is TGTGCCAGCAGCCAAGATCAGTTGTCCTCTTACAATGAGCAGTTCTTC. Its translation is CASSQDQLSSYNEQFF.

The J gene is TRBJ2-5, the V gene TRBV20-1; D unclear. The CDR3 contains 12 residues. Germline values: CDR1 DFQATT, CDR2 SNEGSKA (reference sequence). Trimming took 5 bases from V and 11 from J, leaving 18 bases between them. The DNA of the CDR3 is TGCAGTGCTTGGAGACGGACCTACAAGCAGTACTTC. Encoded protein: CSAWRRTYKQYF.

This clonotype was detected a few times. The rearrangement links TRBV7-6 to TRBJ2-1; 15 positions match TRBD2. V shed 4 bases and J 16 bases; nucleotides not matched to a gene: 11. The germline CDR1 and CDR2 sequences are SGHVS and FNYEAQ. The CDR3 totals 15 residues. The chain's CDR3 is CASSSGLAGGPSQFF. As DNA, the CDR3 is TGTGCCAGCAGCTCAGGACTAGCGGGGGGGCCTTCGCAATTCTTC.

J is TRBJ2-2 and V is TRBV20-1; possibly TRBD2 for D (5 bases). V lost 6 bases to trimming and J lost 3 bases, with 17 bases between them. The germline V gene encodes CDR1 DFQATT and CDR2 SNEGSKA (reference sequence). This CDR3 spans 15 amino acids. CDR3 DNA: TGCAGTGCCCACCGGACCCGCGGGTACACCGGGGAGCTGTTTTTT. Residues: CSAHRTRGYTGELFF.

This clonotype has only a few counts. The rearrangement uses TRBV7-2 and TRBJ2-3; no definite D call. The CDR3 loop spans 14 amino acids. CDR1 and CDR2 (germline): SGHTA, FQGNSA. V was trimmed by 3 bases and J by 1 base, leaving 8 bases between them. CDR3 in amino acids: CASSFQVGTDTQYF. As DNA, the CDR3 is TGTGCCAGCAGCTTTCAAGTTGGCACAGATACGCAGTATTTT.

The sample holds a few counts of this clonotype. This chain uses TRBV11-2 with TRBJ2-5, with D maybe TRBD2 (5 bases). Germline-derived CDR1 and CDR2 are SGHAT and FQNNGV. V was clipped by 5 bases and J by 4 bases, with 20 bases between them. This CDR3 is built from 16 residues. The CDR3 here is CASSPSRQAVRETQYF. CDR3 coding DNA: TGTGCCAGCAGCCCGTCAAGGCAAGCGGTCCGAGAGACCCAGTACTTC.

This sequence joins TRBV4-1 and TRBJ1-2; tentatively, D is TRBD1 (5 bases). The V gene lost 1 base and the J gene lost 2 bases, with 11 bases spanning the gap. This CDR3 is 15 amino acids long. CDR1 is MGHRA and CDR2 is YSYEKL in the germline V gene. CDR3 loop: CASSQVVRDNYGYTF. The CDR3 region has the DNA TGCGCCAGCAGCCAAGTGGTCCGGGACAACTATGGCTACACCTTC.

This clonotype was picked up a small number of times. The rearrangement uses TRBV7-9 and TRBJ2-4; no clear D gene. Deletions cut 3 bases from V and 3 bases from J, with 12 bases between. Germline V lookup: CDR1 SEHNR, CDR2 FQNEAQ (reference sequence). This CDR3 has 15 amino acids. For the CDR3, the DNA is TGTGCCAGCAGCTTGGGATACATGGGCAAAAACATTCAGTACTTC. Residues: CASSLGYMGKNIQYF.

This clonotype was detected only a few times. One end of the junction varies from germline; a read error may be responsible. The chain recombines TRBV5-1 with TRBJ2-5; perhaps TRBD1 as D (6 bases). Germline CDR1 reads SGHRS; CDR2 reads YFSETQ. The CDR3 runs 13 residues. The CDR3 bases are TGCGCCAGCAGCCAAACAGGGCAAGAGACCCGGTACTTC. Translating gives CASSQTGQETRYF.

This clonotype was seen more than once but under ten times. The chain combines TRBV7-9 with TRBJ2-3; TRBD1 matches 7 bases. With 3 bases clipped from V and 7 bases from J, the junction kept 10 bases outside the gene matches. Per the germline V gene, CDR1 is SEHNR and CDR2 is FQNEAQ (reference sequence). CDR3 size: 15 residues. The CDR3 bases are TGTGCCAGCAGCTTTAGTGACAGGGAACGGAATACGCAGTATTTT. Its protein is CASSFSDRERNTQYF.

J is TRBJ1-1 and V is TRBV7-3, with 9 positions matching TRBD1. The germline CDR1 and CDR2 sequences are SGHTA and FQGTGA. Trimming took 4 bases from V and 4 from J; bases not matched to a gene: 13. CDR3 length equals 17 residues. CDR3 nucleotides: TGTGCCAGCAGCTCACTAGCCAGGGGACAGGGCGGCACTGAAGCTTTCTTT. It encodes CASSSLARGQGGTEAFF.